Described below is a single T cell receptor (beta chain) sequence and its context. This specimen belongs to a study of blood T cell repertoires in COVID-19. Study-wide background: From the United States, Italy and Spain came samples of acute and convalescent COVID-19. The cDNA or gDNA used as material had been derived from T cells, B-cell-depleted T cells, or PBMCs.

Per the study methods: Cell counts per sample came from amplifying reference gene primers. The data were produced by immunoSEQ multiplex PCR, yet TCRdb's version contains in-frame clones alone and is incomplete. The V and J calls and clone size come from that table; D and trimming were worked out from the DNA. The sample includes approximately 150,000 clones, about 86% of them seen just once. Germline trimming cut 10 bases from V and 9 bases from J; bases unmatched to any gene: 10. Germline assignment: CDR1 MDHEN and CDR2 SYDVKM. This CDR3 is 13 amino acids long. The receptor comes from a woman of 80 years or more with acute or convalescent COVID-19. The gene calls are TRBV28 and TRBJ2-1; 9 bases are a match to TRBD2. Sequenced material: peripheral blood. The CDR3 coding sequence is TGTGCCATTCCTAGCGGGAACACGGGTGAGCAGTTCTTC. It yields the protein CAIPSGNTGEQFF.